Here is one T cell receptor (beta chain) with its context. Here immunoSEQ multiplex PCR was the method, and the copy in TCRdb shows in-frame clones only, minus some. This table has around 170,000 clones, about four fifths appearing once. The data were obtained in a study of blood T cell repertoires in COVID-19. Study context: Collection of acute and convalescent COVID-19 samples took place in the United States, Italy and Spain.

V was clipped by 6 bases and J by 4 bases, with 15 bases between them. This CDR3 contains 14 residues. CDR1 and CDR2 (germline): MNHEY, SMNVEV (reference sequence). The receptor's source is a woman of 80 years or more with acute or convalescent COVID-19. Sequences were obtained from peripheral blood. The rearrangement uses TRBV27 and TRBJ2-5; maybe TRBD2 (5 bases). CDR3 sequence (DNA): TGTGCCAGCAGCCCTCGGGGTTCGCGAGAGACCCAGTACTTC. This codes for CASSPRGSRETQYF.